What follows is one TCR beta chain and its context. Profiling relied on immunoSEQ multiplex PCR, and the TCRdb table lists in-frame clones only, not all of them. This table holds approximately 260,000 clones, 80% to 90% found once. This entry belongs to a study of blood T cell repertoires in COVID-19. About the research overall: Italy, Spain and the United States were the sources of the convalescent and acute COVID-19 samples.

Seattle participants joined during active infection and were tracked over time. What was sequenced was peripheral blood. The clonotype originates from an older woman with COVID-19, enrolled during active disease.

In nucleotides, the CDR3 is TGTGCCAGCAGCTTAGCGGGAGCAAAATACAATGAGCAGTTCTTC. Translated: CASSLAGAKYNEQFF. The chain employs TRBV7-3 and TRBJ2-1; 7 bases line up with TRBD2. CDR1 is SGHTA and CDR2 is FQGTGA in the germline V gene. The CDR3 spans 15 residues. V shed 2 bases and J 4 bases; nucleotides not matched to a gene: 5. Filled out from reference TRBV7-3 and TRBJ2-1, the complete variable domain reads GAGVSQTPSNKVTEKGKYVELRCDPISGHTALYWYRQSLGQGPEFLIYFQGTGAADDSGLPNDRFFAVRPEGSVSTLKIQRTERGDSAVYLCASSLAGAKYNEQFFGPGTRLTVL.